What follows are 31 T cell receptor beta chains derived from one specimen sequenced in a study of T cells in Graves' hyperthyroidism and ophthalmopathy. What was amplified from RNA transcripts were TCR beta CDR3 regions. The HTBI primer set served for first-round RT-PCR of the TCR CDR3. A single record per CDR3 protein comes from TCRdb applying MiXCR to the multiplex PCR reads. The data contain about 380,000 distinct CDR3 sequences, 13% of them singletons. Input material: blood. These receptor sequences come from a man between 25 and 39 years old with Graves' hyperthyroidism that later progressed to Graves' ophthalmopathy.

Ten or more counts support this clonotype. The chain is built from TRBV12-3 or TRBV12-4 and TRBJ2-3; the D gene is possibly TRBD2 (5 bases). The CDR3 is 13 amino acids. V lost 5 bases and J lost 5, with 11 bases in between. The CDR3 reads CASSTRRGDTQYF. CDR3 in DNA: TGTGCCAGCAGTACCCGACGGGGAGATACGCAGTATTTT.

This clonotype appeared a few times. The chain couples TRBV7-8 to TRBJ1-5, with D possibly TRBD1 on 5 matching bases. This CDR3 is 15 amino acids long. The germline CDR1 and CDR2 sequences are SGHVS and FQNEAQ. With 1 base removed from V and 3 bases from J, the gap between germline ends came to 10 bases. The CDR3 DNA is TGTGCCAGCAGCTTAGGGGGGGGGAACAATCAGCCCCAGCATTTT. Translated: CASSLGGGNNQPQHF. The entire variable domain, with the rest obtained from reference TRBV7-8 and TRBJ1-5, is as follows: GAGVSQSPRYKVAKRGQDVALRCDPISGHVSLFWYQQALGQGPEFLTYFQNEAQLDKSGLPSDRFFAERPEGSVSTLKIQRTQQEDSAVYLCASSLGGGNNQPQHFGDGTRLSIL.

On this clonotype itself: A read error is possible here, since a much larger clone lies one base away. Here the CDR3 omits its conserved ending phenylalanine or tryptophan, so a read error is the likely source. J is TRBJ1-5 and V is TRBV20-1; 10 nucleotides agree with TRBD1. In germline, CDR1 is DFQATT, CDR2 SNEGSKA (reference sequence). The V gene end was trimmed by 6 bases and the J gene end by 3 bases; junction bases not matched to a gene: 5. The CDR3 is 14 amino acids. The chain's CDR3 is CSALDRGLNQPQHL. CDR3 nucleotide sequence: TGCAGTGCCCTTGACAGGGGGCTCAATCAGCCCCAGCATCTT.

This clonotype was detected only a few times. V is TRBV15 and J is TRBJ1-4, with 7 bases lining up with TRBD1. The V gene's germline CDR1 is LNHNV and CDR2 YYDKDF (reference sequence). Trimming at V came to 0 bases and at J to 10 bases, leaving 8 bases not matched to a gene. There are 15 residues in the CDR3. The DNA for the CDR3 is TGTGCCACCAGCAGAGATCGGGGGACAGTGGCAAAACTGTTTTTT. This translates into CATSRDRGTVAKLFF. Based on the CDR3 plus reference TRBV15 and TRBJ1-4, the full variable domain is DAMVIQNPRYQVTQFGKPVTLSCSQTLNHNVMYWYQQKSSQAPKLLFHYYDKDFNNEADTPDNFQSRRPNTSFCFLDIRSPGLGDTAMYLCATSRDRGTVAKLFFGSGTQLSVL.

This clonotype showed up many times. The chain recombines TRBV20-1 with TRBJ2-2; a weak D match, TRBD2 (6 bases). The V and J ends lost 3 bases and 0 bases respectively, with 11 bases between them. This CDR3 is 15 amino acids long. Germline V gives CDR1 DFQATT, CDR2 SNEGSKA (reference sequence). Here the CDR3 DNA reads TGCAGTGCTAGGACGGGAGAGACGAACACCGGGGAGCTGTTTTTT. Its protein is CSARTGETNTGELFF.

V is TRBV7-9 and J is TRBJ2-4, with D possibly matching TRBD2 (6 bases). The ends were cut back, 6 bases at V and 0 bases at J, with 18 bases in the middle. The CDR3 extends over 17 amino acids. Germline loops: CDR1 SEHNR, CDR2 FQNEAQ (reference sequence). CDR3: CASSRVGLTLAKNIQYF. DNA of the CDR3: TGTGCCAGCAGTCGGGTGGGACTGACACTAGCCAAAAACATTCAGTACTTC.

This clonotype was picked up many times. V gene TRBV2 combines with J gene TRBJ2-7; D is possibly TRBD1 (6 bases). V was pared by 7 bases and J by 1 base, with 11 bases between. The CDR3 contains 13 residues. From germline, CDR1 is SNHLY and CDR2 FYNNEI. Here the CDR3 reads CASTNRESYEQYF. The CDR3, as DNA: TGTGCCAGCACTAACAGGGAATCCTACGAGCAGTACTTC.

This clonotype was counted ten times or more. This chain joins TRBV6-1 and TRBJ1-2; perhaps TRBD1 as D (6 bases). Germline CDR1 reads MNHNS; CDR2 reads SASEGT. The CDR3 spans 15 residues. Trimming removed 6 bases at V and 5 bases at J, with 19 bases between. CDR3 sequence: CASSPRDGGGYGYTF. CDR3 coding DNA: TGTGCCAGCAGCCCCCGGGATGGGGGCGGGTATGGCTACACCTTC.

V and J are TRBV29-1 and TRBJ2-7; D possibly corresponds to TRBD2 (7 bases). The germline gives CDR1 SQVTM, CDR2 ANQGSEA. This CDR3 is built from 13 residues. V lost 6 bases and J lost 5, with 17 bases in between. This CDR3 reads CSVGAIAGDEQYF. The DNA for the CDR3 is TGCAGCGTGGGGGCGATTGCGGGGGACGAGCAGTACTTC.

A few counts support this clonotype. The CDR3 nucleotides are TGCGCCAGCAGCTTGGCCGACCAAGACAGGGGAGAGACCCAGTACTTC. It specifies CASSLADQDRGETQYF. The J gene is TRBJ2-5, the V gene TRBV5-1, with TRBD1 matching over 8 bases. Germline CDR1 is SGHRS and CDR2 is YFSETQ. V was pared by 0 bases and J by 4 bases, with 8 bases of the junction left unmatched. This CDR3 has 16 residues.

In this sample, this clonotype turned up many times. This chain connects TRBV12-3 or TRBV12-4 to TRBJ2-5; maybe TRBD1 (5 bases). V gave up 6 bases and J gave up 2 bases, with 13 bases separating them. CDR3 size: 14 residues. CDR3 amino acids: CASRPSGSQETQYF. The CDR3 coding sequence is TGTGCCAGCAGGCCCTCAGGGTCTCAAGAGACCCAGTACTTC.

This clonotype has more than one count but fewer than ten. J is TRBJ2-3 and V is TRBV6-1; D is undetermined. The CDR3 is 11 amino acids. V was pared by 7 bases and J by 7 bases, with 9 bases between. Germline-derived CDR1 and CDR2 are MNHNS and SASEGT. The CDR3 sequence: CASTNGNTQYF. CDR3 sequence (DNA): TGTGCCAGCACCAACGGAAATACGCAGTATTTT.

Ten or more counts support this clonotype. The gene calls are TRBV7-9 and TRBJ1-3, with D uncertain. CDR1 and CDR2 (germline): SEHNR, FQNEAQ (reference sequence). Trimming pared 2 bases from V and 0 bases from J, leaving 11 bases between. CDR3 length: 16 amino acids. CDR3 sequence: CASSLPRLSSGNTIYF. The CDR3, as DNA: TGTGCCAGCAGCTTACCCCGCCTCAGCTCTGGAAACACCATATATTTT.

The gene calls are TRBV27 and TRBJ2-7, with a tentative D call TRBD2 (6 bases). Germline V gene data show CDR1 as MNHEY and CDR2 as SMNVEV (reference sequence). The CDR3 runs to 15 residues. Trimming shortened V by 2 bases and J by 6 bases, and 17 bases separated the two germline ends. CDR3 region: CASSLVAGSPSEQYF. CDR3 DNA: TGTGCCAGCAGTTTAGTGGCGGGGTCACCAAGCGAGCAGTACTTC.

The J gene is TRBJ2-3, the V gene TRBV15; 8 nucleotides line up with TRBD2. Germline V gene data show CDR1 as LNHNV and CDR2 as YYDKDF (reference sequence). J was trimmed by 1 base and V by 1 base; bases with no gene match: 1. The CDR3 has 15 amino acids. CDR3 sequence reads: CATSRARGGTDTQYF. DNA for the CDR3: TGTGCCACCAGCAGAGCGCGGGGGGGCACAGATACGCAGTATTTT.

This clonotype was seen many times. The chain couples TRBV5-1 to TRBJ2-7, with 7 bases aligning to TRBD1. The CDR3 runs to 16 residues. Germline V gene sequence: CDR1 SGHRS, CDR2 YFSETQ. J was trimmed by 0 bases and V by 4 bases; bases with no gene match: 10. CDR3 region: CASSEGPGQFSYEQYF. The CDR3 nucleotides are TGCGCCAGCAGCGAAGGTCCGGGACAGTTCTCCTACGAGCAGTACTTC.

This clonotype was found many times. J is TRBJ1-6 and V is TRBV27; 8 bases line up with TRBD1. Germline values: CDR1 MNHEY, CDR2 SMNVEV (reference sequence). The CDR3 contains 16 residues. V shed 5 bases, J shed 5 bases, and the junction held 8 bases outside the gene matches. The CDR3 reads CASSDPGQVNNSPLHF. DNA for the CDR3: TGTGCCAGCAGTGACCCGGGACAGGTGAATAATTCACCCCTCCACTTT.

This clonotype has at least ten counts. CDR3 in amino acids: CASSRSGARTDTQYF. The CDR3 DNA sequence: TGTGCCAGCAGCCGCAGCGGGGCCCGCACAGATACGCAGTATTTT. The chain recombines TRBV3-1 with TRBJ2-3; TRBD2 aligns across 7 bases. Germline V gene data show CDR1 as LGHDT and CDR2 as YNNKEL (reference sequence). After removal of 4 bases from V and 1 base from J, the junction contained 5 bases not matched to a gene. CDR3 length: 15 residues.

This clonotype was detected a few times. This sequence may be a read error, since a much larger clone differs from it by one base. The chain couples TRBV30 to TRBJ1-5, with D uncertain. V was pared by 2 bases and J by 0 bases, with 5 bases between. The CDR3 extends over 13 amino acids. In germline, CDR1 is GTSNPN, CDR2 SVGIG (reference sequence). DNA for the CDR3: TGTGCCTGGAGTAATGATAGCAATCAGCCCCAGCATTTT. This gives the protein CAWSNDSNQPQHF.

This clonotype was seen many times. The junction departs from the called germline gene at one end, perhaps through a read error. The chain joins TRBV28 to TRBJ1-2; D remains ambiguous. Germline-derived CDR1 and CDR2 are MDHEN and SYDVKM. The CDR3 is made up of 11 amino acids. Here the CDR3 reads CANSYGYGYTF. For the CDR3, the DNA is TGTGCCAACAGTTATGGGTATGGCTACACCTTC.

This clonotype was seen ten or more times. The chain has TRBV28 and TRBJ2-1, with 7 bases identical to TRBD2. The CDR3 length is 12 residues. Germline V gene data show CDR1 as MDHEN and CDR2 as SYDVKM. J was trimmed by 8 bases and V by 8 bases; bases with no gene match: 6. Written as DNA, the CDR3 is TGTGCCAGCTCCCCGGGGGGTTATGAGCAGTTCTTC. It specifies CASSPGGYEQFF. Looking up the rest from reference TRBV28 and TRBJ2-1 gives the full variable domain: DVKVTQSSRYLVKRTGEKVFLECVQDMDHENMFWYRQDPGLGLRLIYFSYDVKMKEKGDIPEGYSVSREKKERFSLILESASTNQTSMYLCASSPGGYEQFFGPGTRLTVL.

The gene calls are TRBV7-2 and TRBJ2-1, with 7 bases that match TRBD1. Germline V CDR1 and CDR2: SGHTA, FQGNSA. The V and J ends lost 5 bases and 4 bases, in that order; junction bases with no gene match: 5. This CDR3 has 14 amino acids. DNA of the CDR3: TGTGCCAGCAGCCTCCGGGACAGATACAATGAGCAGTTCTTC. Its protein is CASSLRDRYNEQFF. The whole variable domain, remainder taken from reference TRBV7-2 and TRBJ2-1, is GAGVSQSPSNKVTEKGKDVELRCDPISGHTALYWYRQSLGQGLEFLIYFQGNSAPDKSGLPSDRFSAERTGGSVSTLTIQRTQQEDSAVYLCASSLRDRYNEQFFGPGTRLTVL.

On this clonotype: At one end the junction does not follow the germline gene, possibly because of a read error. The genes are TRBV7-7 and TRBJ1-5; unclear D gene. The CDR3 totals 13 residues. CDR1 SSHAT and CDR2 FNYEAQ come from the germline V gene (reference sequence). CDR3 sequence reads: CAGSVGFNQPQHF. CDR3 DNA sequence: TGTGCCGGCAGCGTGGGGTTCAATCAGCCCCAGCATTTT.

The sample holds many counts of this clonotype. The chain has TRBV11-2 and TRBJ2-5; D is perhaps TRBD1 (6 bases). The length of the CDR3 is 14 residues. Germline loops: CDR1 SGHAT, CDR2 FQNNGV. Trimming stripped 4 bases from V and 1 base from J, with 10 bases between. The CDR3 loop is CASSWGHLQETQYF. For the CDR3, the DNA is TGTGCCAGCAGCTGGGGACACCTCCAAGAGACCCAGTACTTC. Complete variable domain (other parts from reference TRBV11-2 and TRBJ2-5): EAGVAQSPRYKIIEKRQSVAFWCNPISGHATLYWYQQILGQGPKLLIQFQNNGVVDDSQLPKDRFSAERLKGVDSTLKIQPAKLEDSAVYLCASSWGHLQETQYFGPGTRLLVL.

This clonotype was recorded a few times. The gene calls are TRBV2 and TRBJ2-3; D remains ambiguous. Deletions cut 9 bases from V and 7 bases from J, with 14 bases between. The germline gives CDR1 SNHLY, CDR2 FYNNEI. The CDR3 has 12 amino acids. CDR3 DNA: TGTGCCAGTATAGGGCCCTCGAATACGCAGTATTTT. Encoded protein: CASIGPSNTQYF.

At least ten counts were recorded for this clonotype. This sequence joins TRBV25-1 and TRBJ1-2; no reliable D call. V shed 3 bases and J shed 0 bases, with 14 bases lying between them. Per the germline V gene, CDR1 is MGHDK and CDR2 is SYGVNS. The CDR3 has 16 residues. CDR3 DNA sequence: TGTGCCAGCAGTGACCCCAGACGGATAGCTAACTATGGCTACACCTTC. Residues: CASSDPRRIANYGYTF.

V is TRBV5-1 and J is TRBJ2-7; 10 nucleotides match TRBD1. CDR1 is SGHRS, CDR2 YFSETQ, per germline. Trimming at V came to 5 bases and at J to 7 bases, leaving 12 bases not matched to a gene. This CDR3 has 15 amino acids. The CDR3 protein is CASSRQGALLGEQYF. In nucleotides, the CDR3 is TGCGCCAGCAGTCGACAGGGGGCTCTTCTGGGGGAGCAGTACTTC. Drawing the rest from reference TRBV5-1 and TRBJ2-7, the complete variable domain is KAGVTQTPRYLIKTRGQQVTLSCSPISGHRSVSWYQQTPGQGLQFLFEYFSETQRNKGNFPGRFSGRQFSNSRSEMNVSTLELGDSALYLCASSRQGALLGEQYFGPGTRLTVT.

This clonotype was detected ten times or more. J is TRBJ1-4 and V is TRBV2; unclear D gene. The CDR3 runs to 12 residues. With 6 bases removed from V and 8 bases from J, the gap between germline ends came to 10 bases. Germline V gene lookup returns CDR1 SNHLY and CDR2 FYNNEI. This CDR3 reads CASRTSGEKLFF. The CDR3 coding sequence is TGTGCCAGCAGGACATCGGGCGAAAAACTGTTTTTT.

This rearrangement joins TRBV30 to TRBJ2-6; D uncertain. V gave up 2 bases and J gave up 3 bases, with 8 bases separating them. The germline V gene has CDR1 GTSNPN and CDR2 SVGIG (reference sequence). The CDR3 is 14 amino acids. The CDR3 sequence is CAWSPGGGANVLTF. Here the CDR3 DNA reads TGTGCCTGGAGTCCCGGTGGTGGGGCCAACGTCCTGACTTTC. The entire variable domain, with the rest obtained from reference TRBV30 and TRBJ2-6, is as follows: SQTIHQWPATLVQPVGSPLSLECTVEGTSNPNLYWYRQAAGRGLQLLFYSVGIGQISSEVPQNLSASRPQDRQFILSSKKLLLSDSGFYLCAWSPGGGANVLTFGAGSRLTVL.

This chain joins TRBV4-1 and TRBJ2-3, with TRBD2 identical over 12 bases. J lost 6 bases, V lost 1 base, and 8 bases had no gene match. The CDR3 length is 17 residues. Germline V CDR1 and CDR2: MGHRA, YSYEKL. The CDR3 sequence is CASSQGTLAGGSDTQYF. CDR3 DNA: TGCGCCAGCAGCCAAGGGACACTAGCGGGGGGATCGGATACGCAGTATTTT.

This clonotype was counted ten times or more. This chain joins TRBV12-3 or TRBV12-4 and TRBJ1-4; D might be TRBD1 (5 bases). The CDR3 is 16 amino acids. Trimming took 5 bases from V and 7 from J, leaving 20 bases between them. The CDR3 DNA follows: TGTGCCAGCAGTCTCGTTGGGGGGACCCGTTTTGAAAAACTGTTTTTT. Protein: CASSLVGGTRFEKLFF.